The clone carrying this T cell receptor beta chain has at least ten counts. What it binds is not known. Indicated time point: persistent/refractory GD, antithyroid drugs over 5 years with positive TRAb. The TCR library was made from RNA that had been extracted from PBMCs in TRIzol. These data belong to a study of regulatory T cells in long-lasting Graves disease. Through Arm-PCR of CDR3 regions and iRepertoire HTBI primers, TCR beta libraries were built. Study processing details: Among the samples, around 61 TRBV and some 13 TRBJ segments were identified. TCRdb reprocessed the multiplex PCR reads with MiXCR, giving one entry per CDR3 protein. TCRdb assigned the V and J calls; the authors' analysis was not used. The sample records 300,000 to 400,000 distinct CDR3 sequences, roughly a fifth being singletons. The length of the CDR3 is 16 residues. Germline V gene data show CDR1 as MDHEN and CDR2 as SYDVKM. The ends lost 3 bases at V and 6 bases at J; junction bases unmatched: 11.

Study results and limitations: Under persistent disease, TRBV28, TRBJ1-2 and TRBJ2-5 were used preferentially. Small numbers of samples may have cut accuracy. In persistent patients, shared public clonotypes (2,741) outnumbered those in new patients (almost 1,000).

The rearrangement uses TRBV28 and TRBJ1-5, with 7 bases matching TRBD1. The receptor was isolated from a female donor with Graves disease. This material consisted of peripheral blood mononuclear cells (PBMCs), taken when the disease was refractory, from a patient treated with antithyroid drugs. The CDR3 spells CASSFPFDRATQPQHF. CDR3 nucleotide sequence: TGTGCCAGCAGTTTCCCTTTTGACAGGGCGACTCAGCCCCAGCATTTT.